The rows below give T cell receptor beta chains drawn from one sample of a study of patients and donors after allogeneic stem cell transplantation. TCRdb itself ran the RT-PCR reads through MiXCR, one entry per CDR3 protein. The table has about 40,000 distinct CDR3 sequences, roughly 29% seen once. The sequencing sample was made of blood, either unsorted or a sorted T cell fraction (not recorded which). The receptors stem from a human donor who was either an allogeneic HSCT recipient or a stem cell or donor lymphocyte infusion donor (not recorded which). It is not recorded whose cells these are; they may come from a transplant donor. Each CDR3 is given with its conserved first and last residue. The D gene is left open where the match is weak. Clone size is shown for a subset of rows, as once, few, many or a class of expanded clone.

CDR3aa: CASSSLLAGGPGETQYF
CDR3nt: TGCGCCAGCAGCTCCCTTTTAGCGGGAGGGCCTGGAGAGACCCAGTACTTC
v_gene: TRBV5-1
j_gene: TRBJ2-5
abundance: few
d_gene: TRBD2

CDR3aa: CASSFGGGFLSGNTIYF
CDR3nt: TGTGCCAGCAGCTTTGGGGGGGGATTCCTCTCTGGAAACACCATATATTTT
v_gene: TRBV7-6
j_gene: TRBJ1-3
abundance: .
d_gene: .

CDR3aa: CSARDQLAGFTDTQYF
CDR3nt: TGCAGTGCTAGAGATCAACTAGCGGGATTCACAGATACGCAGTATTTT
v_gene: TRBV20-1
j_gene: TRBJ2-3
abundance: .
d_gene: TRBD2

CDR3aa: CASSYSPNGLPRNEQFF
CDR3nt: TGTGCCAGCAGTTACTCGCCAAACGGACTGCCGCGAAATGAGCAGTTCTTC
v_gene: TRBV6-2/TRBV6-3
j_gene: TRBJ2-1
abundance: .
d_gene: .

CDR3aa: CASSFWGQGDEQYF
CDR3nt: TGTGCCAGCAGTTTCTGGGGACAGGGGGACGAGCAGTACTTC
v_gene: TRBV28
j_gene: TRBJ2-7
abundance: .
d_gene: TRBD1

CDR3aa: CASSERGYSYEQYF
CDR3nt: TGCGCCAGCAGCGAGCGGGGGTACTCCTACGAGCAGTACTTC
v_gene: TRBV5-1
j_gene: TRBJ2-7
abundance: .
d_gene: TRBD2

CDR3aa: CASSLFPGAVQGYGYTF
CDR3nt: TGTGCCAGCAGCTTGTTCCCAGGGGCGGTCCAAGGCTATGGCTACACCTTC
v_gene: TRBV5-4
j_gene: TRBJ1-2
abundance: few
d_gene: .

CDR3aa: CASSLGDGSSYEQYF
CDR3nt: TGTGCCAGCAGCTTAGGGGACGGAAGCTCCTACGAGCAGTACTTC
v_gene: TRBV7-6
j_gene: TRBJ2-7
abundance: .
d_gene: .

CDR3aa: CASSLTGRNYGYTF
CDR3nt: TGCGCCAGCAGCTTGACAGGGAGAAACTATGGCTACACCTTC
v_gene: TRBV5-1
j_gene: TRBJ1-2
abundance: few
d_gene: .

CDR3aa: CASSFKTDPNTEAFF
CDR3nt: TGTGCCAGCAGCTTTAAGACAGACCCTAACACTGAAGCTTTCTTT
v_gene: TRBV7-2
j_gene: TRBJ1-1
abundance: few
d_gene: .

CDR3aa: CSVVPLGNEKLFF
CDR3nt: TGCAGCGTTGTTCCGTTGGGGAATGAAAAACTGTTTTTT
v_gene: TRBV29-1
j_gene: TRBJ1-4
abundance: many
d_gene: .

CDR3aa: CASSFSGGSNQPQHF
CDR3nt: TGTGCCAGCAGCTTTTCCGGGGGGAGCAATCAGCCCCAGCATTTT
v_gene: TRBV5-5
j_gene: TRBJ1-5
abundance: many
d_gene: .

CDR3aa: CASTLKGRVLGGYTF
CDR3nt: TGTGCCAGCACCCTTAAGGGCAGGGTGCTCGGCGGCTACACCTTC
v_gene: TRBV28
j_gene: TRBJ1-2
abundance: .
d_gene: .

CDR3aa: CASSNGLAGDTYEQYF
CDR3nt: TGTGCCAGCAGTAACGGACTAGCGGGCGATACCTACGAGCAGTACTTC
v_gene: TRBV6-2/TRBV6-3
j_gene: TRBJ2-7
abundance: few
d_gene: TRBD2

CDR3aa: CAWGREKRAEF
CDR3nt: TGTGCCTGGGGCCGGGAGAAAAGGGCCGAATTT
v_gene: TRBV30
j_gene: TRBJ2-3
abundance: .
d_gene: .

CDR3aa: CASSPGQQETQYF
CDR3nt: TGTGCCAGCAGCCCTGGACAGCAAGAGACCCAGTACTTC
v_gene: TRBV7-2
j_gene: TRBJ2-5
abundance: .
d_gene: .

CDR3aa: CASSPDSSTDTQYF
CDR3nt: TGTGCCAGTAGCCCGGATTCTAGCACAGATACGCAGTATTTT
v_gene: TRBV19
j_gene: TRBJ2-3
abundance: .
d_gene: .

CDR3aa: CSVVGHNSGNTIYF
CDR3nt: TGCAGCGTTGTAGGACATAACTCTGGAAACACCATATATTTT
v_gene: TRBV29-1
j_gene: TRBJ1-3
abundance: many
d_gene: .

CDR3aa: CASSQDRRQESRKSEKLFF
CDR3nt: TGCGCCAGCAGCCAAGATCGGAGACAGGAGAGCCGCAAGAGTGAAAAACTGTTTTTT
v_gene: TRBV4-1
j_gene: TRBJ1-4
abundance: many
d_gene: .

CDR3aa: CSARANQGSANTGELFF
CDR3nt: TGCAGTGCTAGAGCTAATCAGGGGTCTGCGAACACCGGGGAGCTGTTTTTT
v_gene: TRBV20-1
j_gene: TRBJ2-2
abundance: .
d_gene: .

CDR3aa: CASSAWSPKREQFF
CDR3nt: TGTGCCAGCAGTGCCTGGTCTCCCAAAAGGGAGCAGTTCTTC
v_gene: TRBV6-5
j_gene: TRBJ2-1
abundance: .
d_gene: .

CDR3aa: CASSAVDSGNTIYF
CDR3nt: TGTGCCAGCAGCGCCGTTGACTCTGGAAACACCATATATTTT
v_gene: TRBV28
j_gene: TRBJ1-3
abundance: .
d_gene: .

CDR3aa: CASSPPGTYGYTF
CDR3nt: TGTGCCAGCTCACCACCCGGGACCTATGGCTACACCTTC
v_gene: TRBV18
j_gene: TRBJ1-2
abundance: .
d_gene: .

CDR3aa: CSVAPYGYTF
CDR3nt: TGCAGCGTTGCCCCCTATGGCTACACCTTC
v_gene: TRBV29-1
j_gene: TRBJ1-2
abundance: .
d_gene: .

CDR3aa: CATSAANTYEQYF
CDR3nt: TGTGCCACCAGTGCTGCTAATACCTACGAGCAGTACTTC
v_gene: TRBV24-1
j_gene: TRBJ2-7
abundance: few
d_gene: .

CDR3aa: CASSLDRGNQPQHF
CDR3nt: TGTGCCAGCAGCCTGGACAGGGGCAATCAGCCCCAGCATTTT
v_gene: TRBV7-8
j_gene: TRBJ1-5
abundance: few
d_gene: TRBD1

CDR3aa: CASAPDRGTVSLYEQYF
CDR3nt: TGTGCCAGTGCCCCGGACAGGGGAACGGTTTCTCTCTACGAGCAGTACTTC
v_gene: TRBV19
j_gene: TRBJ2-7
abundance: .
d_gene: TRBD1

CDR3aa: CASSFGGRPYEQYF
CDR3nt: TGTGCCAGCAGCTTCGGGGGGCGCCCCTACGAGCAGTACTTC
v_gene: TRBV5-6
j_gene: TRBJ2-7
abundance: .
d_gene: .

CDR3aa: CASSLVGQANTEAFF
CDR3nt: TGCGCCAGCAGCTTGGTCGGACAGGCGAACACTGAAGCTTTCTTT
v_gene: TRBV5-1
j_gene: TRBJ1-1
abundance: .
d_gene: TRBD1

CDR3aa: CASSTLNQPQHF
CDR3nt: TGTGCCAGCAGCACCCTTAATCAGCCCCAGCATTTT
v_gene: TRBV12-3/TRBV12-4
j_gene: TRBJ1-5
abundance: many
d_gene: .

CDR3aa: CASSLILPPLEAFF
CDR3nt: TGTGCCAGCAGTTTAATCCTTCCTCCACTTGAAGCTTTCTTT
v_gene: TRBV28
j_gene: TRBJ1-1
abundance: .
d_gene: .

CDR3aa: CASSSTRLAAADEQYF
CDR3nt: TGTGCCAGCAGTTCCACCCGACTAGCAGCGGCCGACGAGCAGTACTTC
v_gene: TRBV27
j_gene: TRBJ2-7
abundance: .
d_gene: TRBD2

CDR3aa: CASSLGLNTEAFF
CDR3nt: TGTGCCAGCAGCTTAGGGTTGAACACTGAAGCTTTCTTT
v_gene: TRBV11-2
j_gene: TRBJ1-1
abundance: many
d_gene: .

CDR3aa: CSVAFAVSYEQYF
CDR3nt: TGCAGCGTTGCATTCGCAGTTTCCTACGAGCAGTACTTC
v_gene: TRBV29-1
j_gene: TRBJ2-7
abundance: .
d_gene: .

CDR3aa: CASSPQEGSSYNEQFF
CDR3nt: TGTGCCAGCTCACCTCAGGAGGGGAGCTCCTACAATGAGCAGTTCTTC
v_gene: TRBV18
j_gene: TRBJ2-1
abundance: .
d_gene: .

CDR3aa: CSVYPGRNYGYTF
CDR3nt: TGCAGCGTATATCCGGGACGGAACTATGGCTACACCTTC
v_gene: TRBV29-1
j_gene: TRBJ1-2
abundance: few
d_gene: .

CDR3aa: CASSPALGSSYNSPLHF
CDR3nt: TGTGCCAGCTCACCAGCACTCGGGAGCTCCTATAATTCACCCCTCCACTTT
v_gene: TRBV18
j_gene: TRBJ1-6
abundance: .
d_gene: .

CDR3aa: CASSLGAGGELFF
CDR3nt: TGTGCCAGCAGTCTCGGGGCTGGCGGGGAGCTGTTTTTT
v_gene: TRBV27
j_gene: TRBJ2-2
abundance: .
d_gene: .

CDR3aa: CATSRVPLDNSPLHF
CDR3nt: TGTGCCACCAGCAGAGTTCCATTGGATAATTCACCCCTCCACTTT
v_gene: TRBV15
j_gene: TRBJ1-6
abundance: .
d_gene: .

CDR3aa: CASSLLPVAPNYGYTF
CDR3nt: TGTGCCAGCAGTTTACTCCCCGTGGCACCCAACTATGGCTACACCTTC
v_gene: TRBV12-3/TRBV12-4
j_gene: TRBJ1-2
abundance: .
d_gene: .